This TCR beta chain was recovered during a study of tumor-infiltrating lymphocytes in primary liver carcinoma (dated by TCRdb to about 2017). For the study in its entirety: Between late 2015 and March 2016, roughly 5 patients in China with histopathologically diagnosed primary liver carcinoma had their tumors surgically resected. Of the five patients, three men and two women aged 30 to 69 years, four had hepatocellular carcinoma and one had combined HCC and intrahepatic cholangiocarcinoma. The five patients had tumors of stage T1-T3 N0M0, with maximum diameters ranging from about 4.2 to 11 cm. Roughly 3.5 to 7.5 million productive TCRbeta reads were obtained per sample, and no significant difference in read depth was found between tissue types. TCRbeta repertoire sequencing, expression microarrays and whole-exome sequencing were combined in the study across five regions of each liver tumor, with adjacent normal tissue and blood also included. A total of around 35 specimens from 5 patients, comprising 25 or so tumor regions, 5 adjacent noncancerous liver tissues and 5 peripheral blood samples, were covered by TCRbeta repertoire sequencing. High reproducibility was observed for the technical replicate repertoires, with mean shared-clone rates approximately 0.9 and correlation coefficients above 0.98. Paper-wide results and their limitations: Comparison of CD4+ and CD8+ T cell repertoires was precluded by the use of bulk unsorted samples. Only a few patients were included in the study, and the authors note that the findings should be validated in a larger study. The top 250 clones made up a significantly larger repertoire fraction in tumors than in blood (p = 0.039). Only the TCR beta chain was sequenced, which likely underestimates true repertoire diversity because unpaired alpha chains were not captured. Repertoire overlap was found to be higher between tumor regions (mean approximately 35%) than between tumor-adjacent (around 17%) or tumor-blood (around 15%) pairs, consistent with antigen-driven expansion.

V is cut back by 5 bases and J by 5 bases, with 2 bases in the junction unmatched. Reading the germline V gene (reference sequence) gives CDR1 MNHNY and CDR2 SVGAGI. The CDR3, from cysteine to phenylalanine, totals 14 residues. Just the 42-base CDR3 DNA is kept, in frame starting at base 1. Blood RNA was extracted from unsorted whole blood using TRIzol reagent, and germline DNA was obtained with the DNeasy Blood & Tissue kit. At the time of sampling, the patients were treatment-naive and had chronic HBV infection. About 4 milliliters of peripheral blood were collected into K2EDTA tubes before surgery. Using a constant-region primer and ProtoScript II reverse transcriptase, TCRbeta-specific cDNA was reverse-transcribed from around 500 ng total RNA. The TCRbeta libraries were prepared through three rounds of nested multiplex PCR following a slightly modified ARM-PCR procedure. Each of the first two PCR rounds ran for around 10 cycles using multiplex TRBV1-TRBV30 forward primers together with a Cbeta reverse primer. Sample barcodes and Illumina adapters were added in a final 25-cycle PCR with Deep VentR polymerase. Before sequencing, amplicons of 200-500 bp were gel-purified using a QIAquick gel extraction kit. An Illumina HiSeq 2500 was used to sequence the TCRbeta amplicons with 250-bp paired-end reads. The original methods were these. Quality trimming of reads was performed with Trimmomatic v0.33, and paired reads were merged with FLASH v1.2.11 so that full CDR3 sequences could be recovered. V, D and J germline segments were assigned to the rearranged TCRbeta sequences by MiGEC v1.2.1b. Clonotype statistics and Shannon-Wiener diversity indices were computed with VDJtools v1.0.0. To cut down on sampling bias, every analysis after diversity analysis relied on just the 250 most abundant clonotypes from each sample. TCRdb reprocessed the public reads (quality trimming at Q25 with fastp, clone calling with MiXCR) and kept in-frame beta chains. Rows with a matching CDR3 protein are joined into one entry that keeps the most common DNA and genes. The V and J calls and clone size are TCRdb's, not the authors'. Within this sample are roughly 330,000 distinct CDR3 sequences, with approximately 65% of them counted one time only. The ten largest clonotypes hold about 6.5% of the sample.

This clonotype came up many times. Its specific antigen is unknown. There are no base qualities to consult, and no much larger clone falls within one base. This clonotype originated in a man aged 35-49 years with primary liver carcinoma and hepatitis B virus infection. The sequence is built from TRBV6-6 and TRBJ1-4, with TRBD1 matching 10 junction bases. What was sequenced was peripheral blood. Read as DNA, the sequence is TGTGCCAGCAGTCGGACAGGGGGGAATGAAAAACTGTTTTTT. Its amino acids are CASSRTGGNEKLFF.